Following are 4 T cell receptor beta chains from one sample sequenced in a study of early stage breast cancer tumors. Profiling relied on immunoSEQ multiplex PCR, and the TCRdb table lists in-frame clones only, not all of them. The table has around 30,000 clones, roughly 81% seen once. Sequences were obtained from breast tumor tissue. The receptors were sampled from a person aged 30-39 years with breast cancer.

V and J are TRBV4-1 and TRBJ2-3, with TRBD2 matching 12 bases. This CDR3 spans 19 amino acids. Trimming cost V 4 bases and J 1 base; bases outside gene matches: 12. The germline V gene has CDR1 MGHRA and CDR2 YSYEKL. Here the CDR3 reads CASSRLLAGGVGGTDTQYF. The CDR3 DNA reads TGCGCCAGCAGCCGATTACTAGCGGGAGGAGTGGGGGGCACAGATACGCAGTATTTT.

This chain links TRBV9 with TRBJ2-5, with 7 bases matching TRBD2. The CDR3 spans 16 residues. The V gene end was trimmed by 0 bases and the J gene end by 2 bases; junction bases not matched to a gene: 7. Looked up from germline, CDR1 is SGDLS and CDR2 is YYNGEE. CDR3: CASSVVGASGQETQYF. CDR3 nucleotides: TGTGCCAGCAGCGTAGTTGGGGCTAGCGGACAAGAGACCCAGTACTTC.

The CDR3: CASSQDGGYTF. CDR3 coding DNA: TGCGCCAGCAGCCAGGACGGTGGCTACACCTTC. This chain links TRBV5-1 with TRBJ1-2; D gene unclear. V shed 4 bases and J shed 7 bases, with 8 bases lying between them. The CDR3 covers 11 residues. Germline V gives CDR1 SGHRS, CDR2 YFSETQ.

This clone was detected only a few times. The gene calls are TRBV14 and TRBJ2-7, with TRBD2 as a possible D gene (6 bases). The germline CDR1 and CDR2 sequences are SGHDN and FVKESK. Trimming pared 3 bases from V and 3 bases from J, leaving 18 bases between. The CDR3 has 16 amino acids. As DNA, the CDR3 is TGTGCCAGCAGCCACCCCCTGGGACTTCAAATCTACGAGCAGTACTTC. This gives the protein CASSHPLGLQIYEQYF.